This passage covers 19 T cell receptor beta chains from one sample sequenced in a study of cytomegalovirus exposure and HLA in healthy donors. Amplification used 60 Vbeta primers and 13 Jbeta primers. Using immunoSEQ multiplex PCR, the repertoire was profiled, and TCRdb retains in-frame clones only, with some absent. The table lists approximately 100,000 clones, more than 70% of them singletons. Sequencing was done on a sample of PBMCs. The receptor set was obtained from a woman aged 40 to 50 in good health and CMV-seronegative.

This clone has only a few counts. Mismatch with germline at one junction end may stem from a read error. Here the CDR3 reads CSVEDRGKAGYPF. CDR3 coding DNA: TGCAGCGTTGAAGATCGGGGTAAGGCTGGCTACCCCTTC. The V and J genes are TRBV29-1 and TRBJ1-2; D gene ambiguous. The CDR3 sequence is 13 residues long. Germline CDR1 SQVTM, CDR2 ANQGSEA. Full variable domain (missing parts from reference TRBV29-1 and TRBJ1-2): SAVISQKPSRDICQRGTSLTIQCQVDSQVTMMFWYRQQPGQSLTLIATANQGSEATYESGFVIDKFPISRPNLTFSTLTVSNMSPEDSSIYLCSVEDRGKAGYPFGSGTRLTVV.

The rearrangement joins TRBV2 to TRBJ1-6; TRBD1 agrees at 10 bases. Per germline, CDR1 SNHLY and CDR2 FYNNEI. CDR3 length: 14 residues. Unmatched junction bases numbered 6, after V lost 6 bases and J lost 10 bases. The CDR3 region is CASSVTGGGSPLHF. The CDR3, as DNA: TGTGCCAGCAGCGTGACAGGGGGCGGATCACCCCTCCACTTT. Based on the CDR3 plus reference TRBV2 and TRBJ1-6, the full variable domain is EPEVTQTPSHQVTQMGQEVILRCVPISNHLYFYWYRQILGQKVEFLVSFYNNEISEKSEIFDDQFSVERPDGSNFTLKIRSTKLEDSAMYFCASSVTGGGSPLHFGNGTRLTVT.

This rearrangement joins TRBV19 to TRBJ1-2; TRBD1 is a possible D gene (6 bases). Deletions cut 8 bases from V and 1 base from J, with 14 bases between. The CDR3 runs 14 residues. Germline V CDR1 and CDR2: LNHDA, SQIVND (reference sequence). The CDR3 protein is CASSSGGLNYGYTF. CDR3 bases: TGTGCCAGTTCCTCGGGGGGCCTTAACTATGGCTACACCTTC.

The chain joins TRBV5-1 to TRBJ1-1, with TRBD1 matching 7 bases. This CDR3 comprises 15 residues. Germline trimming cut 0 bases from V and 6 bases from J; bases unmatched to any gene: 8. CDR1 and CDR2 (germline): SGHRS, YFSETQ. Here the CDR3 DNA reads TGCGCCAGCAGCTTGGAGGGACAGAAAGGGGCTGAAGCTTTCTTT. Translating it yields CASSLEGQKGAEAFF.

The J gene is TRBJ2-7, the V gene TRBV9; 10 nucleotides match TRBD1. After removal of 4 bases from V and 4 bases from J, the junction contained 8 bases not matched to a gene. This CDR3 region has 15 residues. Germline CDR1 SGDLS, CDR2 YYNGEE. The CDR3, as DNA: TGTGCCAGCAGCCCTCGACAGGGGGCGAGATACGAGCAGTACTTC. It translates to CASSPRQGARYEQYF.

The chain carries TRBV4-2 and TRBJ1-2, with 8 bases matching TRBD1. In germline, CDR1 is LGHNA, CDR2 YNFKEQ. The CDR3 has 15 residues. J lost 7 bases, V lost 0 bases, and 7 bases had no gene match. Written as DNA, the CDR3 is TGTGCCAGCAGCCAAGATCGGCAGGGGGCGGGTGGCTACACCTTC. It specifies CASSQDRQGAGGYTF.

The rearrangement joins TRBV5-6 to TRBJ1-4, with 8 bases matching TRBD1. This CDR3 has 15 residues. In germline, CDR1 is SGHDT, CDR2 YYEEEE. With 6 bases clipped from V and 1 base from J, the junction kept 5 bases outside the gene matches. CDR3 loop: CASKGTGGTNEKLFF. Here the CDR3 DNA reads TGTGCCAGCAAGGGAACAGGGGGAACTAATGAAAAACTGTTTTTT. Supplemented by reference TRBV5-6 and TRBJ1-4, the full variable domain reads DAGVTQSPTHLIKTRGQQVTLRCSPKSGHDTVSWYQQALGQGPQFIFQYYEEEERQRGNFPDRFSGHQFPNYSSELNVNALLLGDSALYLCASKGTGGTNEKLFFGSGTQLSVL.

On this clone itself: The sample carries other DNA sequences with the same CDR3. This chain uses TRBV30 with TRBJ1-5; the D gene is possibly TRBD1 (5 bases). This CDR3 contains 13 residues. Trimming pared 2 bases from V and 5 bases from J, leaving 10 bases between. Germline loops: CDR1 GTSNPN, CDR2 SVGIG (reference sequence). In DNA form, the CDR3 reads TGTGCCTGGAGTTTCACAGGAGATCAGCCCCAGCATTTT. Its translation: CAWSFTGDQPQHF.

The chain recombines TRBV7-3 with TRBJ2-1, with 11 bases aligning to TRBD2. J was trimmed by 8 bases and V by 3 bases; bases with no gene match: 3. Germline V gene sequence: CDR1 SGHTA, CDR2 FQGTGA. CDR3 size: 14 residues. The CDR3 loop reads CASSFLGLADEQFF. The CDR3 DNA follows: TGTGCCAGCAGCTTTCTGGGACTAGCGGATGAGCAGTTCTTC.

The V call is TRBV11-3, the J call TRBJ2-1; 9 bases match TRBD2. Germline V gene lookup returns CDR1 SGHNT and CDR2 YENEEA. The CDR3 is made up of 15 amino acids. With V trimmed by 5 bases and J by 4 bases, 6 bases remained unmatched. The CDR3 sequence: CASSPRSGGYNEQFF. The CDR3 bases are TGTGCCAGCAGCCCCAGAAGCGGGGGGTACAATGAGCAGTTCTTC.

The chain uses TRBV7-9 and TRBJ2-7, with D possibly TRBD1 on 6 matching bases. CDR1 and CDR2 from the germline V gene are SEHNR and FQNEAQ (reference sequence). V was trimmed by 5 bases and J by 6 bases, leaving 11 bases between them. The CDR3 runs to 12 residues. CDR3 in amino acids: CASSEDSREQYF. In nucleotides, the CDR3 is TGTGCCAGCAGCGAGGACAGTCGCGAGCAGTACTTC.

The rearrangement links TRBV5-4 to TRBJ2-7; 7 nucleotides line up with TRBD2. V lost 4 bases to trimming and J lost 1 base; unmatched junction nucleotides: 8. CDR3 size: 15 residues. Germline V lookup: CDR1 SGHNT, CDR2 YYREEE (reference sequence). The CDR3 DNA sequence: TGTGCCAGCAGCATCGGGGGGTCGGGGTCCTACGAGCAGTACTTC. Its translation is CASSIGGSGSYEQYF.

This clone is a singleton in its sample. The chain uses TRBV30 and TRBJ1-1; D unclear. This CDR3 has 14 amino acids. CDR1 is GTSNPN, CDR2 SVGIG, per germline (reference sequence). Trimming removed 0 bases from V and 0 bases from J, with 8 bases in between. CDR3 sequence: CAWSVGILNTEAFF. The CDR3 bases are TGTGCCTGGAGTGTGGGCATTTTGAACACTGAAGCTTTCTTT.

This clone has a handful of counts. The chain recombines TRBV28 with TRBJ1-1; D possibly corresponds to TRBD1 (5 bases). V lost 4 bases, J lost 10 bases, and 13 bases lay in between. CDR1 is MDHEN and CDR2 is SYDVKM in the germline V gene. The CDR3 sequence is 12 residues long. Here the CDR3 DNA reads TGTGCCAGCAGTTCCCCAGGGTTTACAGCTTTCTTT. The encoded protein is CASSSPGFTAFF.

The V and J genes are TRBV19 and TRBJ1-5, with TRBD1 identical over 9 bases. The germline V gene has CDR1 LNHDA and CDR2 SQIVND (reference sequence). Germline trimming cut 6 bases from V and 2 bases from J; bases unmatched to any gene: 5. The CDR3 covers 15 residues. CDR3 protein: CASSRTGVGNQPQHF. CDR3 nucleotides: TGTGCCAGTAGCCGGACAGGGGTTGGCAATCAGCCCCAGCATTTT.

CDR3 in DNA: TGTGCCACCAGCAGAGACGCCCAGCAGGGGGATGAGCAGTTCTTC. Protein: CATSRDAQQGDEQFF. The chain links TRBV15 to TRBJ2-1; 7 bases are shared with TRBD1. The length of the CDR3 is 15 residues. Germline CDR1 LNHNV, CDR2 YYDKDF (reference sequence). The V and J ends lost 0 bases and 8 bases, in that order; junction bases with no gene match: 7.

The chain couples TRBV29-1 to TRBJ2-5; a weak D match, TRBD2 (6 bases). The end of the DNA is better explained by TRBJ2-7, so the J call may be wrong. The germline CDR1 and CDR2 sequences are SQVTM and ANQGSEA. CDR3 length: 13 amino acids. CDR3 nucleotide sequence: TGCAGCGTTGGGGGGGACCCCCCTTACGAGCAGTACTTC. Its protein product is CSVGGDPPYEQYF.

This chain links TRBV7-3 with TRBJ1-2, with 8 bases fitting TRBD1. This CDR3 region has 14 residues. Germline lookup yields CDR1 SGHTA and CDR2 FQGTGA. The V gene end was trimmed by 5 bases and the J gene end by 3 bases; junction bases not matched to a gene: 5. The CDR3, as DNA: TGTGCCAGCAGCGCCAACAGGGGGGACTATGGCTACACCTTC. The encoded protein is CASSANRGDYGYTF.

This clone has only one observation. V is TRBV19 and J is TRBJ2-5; D might be TRBD1 (6 bases). Per the germline V gene, CDR1 is LNHDA and CDR2 is SQIVND (reference sequence). Trimming stripped 5 bases from V and 2 bases from J, with 15 bases between. The CDR3 covers 15 residues. The CDR3 sequence: CASSFTGSQQETQYF. The CDR3, as DNA: TGTGCCAGTAGTTTTACAGGGTCCCAACAAGAGACCCAGTACTTC.